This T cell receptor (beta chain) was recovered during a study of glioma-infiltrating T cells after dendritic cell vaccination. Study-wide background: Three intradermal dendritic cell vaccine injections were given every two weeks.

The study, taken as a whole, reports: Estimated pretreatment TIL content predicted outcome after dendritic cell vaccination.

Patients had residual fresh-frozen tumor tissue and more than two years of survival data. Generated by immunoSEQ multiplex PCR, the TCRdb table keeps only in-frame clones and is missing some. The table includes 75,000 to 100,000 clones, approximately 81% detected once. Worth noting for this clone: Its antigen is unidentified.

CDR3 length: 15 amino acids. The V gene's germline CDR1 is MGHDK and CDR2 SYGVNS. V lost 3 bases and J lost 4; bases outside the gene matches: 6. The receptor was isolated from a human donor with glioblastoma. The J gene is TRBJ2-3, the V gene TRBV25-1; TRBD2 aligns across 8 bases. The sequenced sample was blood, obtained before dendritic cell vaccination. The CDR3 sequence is CASSDAGGISDTQYF. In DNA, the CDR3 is TGTGCCAGCAGTGATGCGGGGGGTATATCAGATACGCAGTATTTT.